This T cell receptor beta chain stems from a study of long-term antiretroviral therapy in people with HIV (dated by TCRdb to 2021 to 2024). Regarding the study in general: Collection of the earliest samples took place about a decade ahead of the 2015 WHO recommendation for immediate ART, at a time when ART was typically delayed until CD4 counts fell. From over 25 adults with confirmed HIV infection, the cohort provided approximately 190 cryopreserved PBMC samples, gathered serially across a mean of approximately six years (range 1-12). Of the 25 to 30 participants with HIV, some 12 were female. A retrospective serial study tested whether changes in peripheral blood TRB repertoire composition and diversity were associated with ART initiation and durable HIV suppression. No cross-contamination during QIAcube processing turned up in test extractions that ran a monoclonal T-cell line alongside around 32 polyclonal samples.

Broader findings and caveats from the paper: Starting ART was linked to a significant rise in TRB diversity, yet even after long-term ART the diversity remained significantly lower than in transplant donor controls. HIV repertoires had narrower CDR3 length ranges than controls, and the network structure suggested an antigen-experienced repertoire that shifted only slightly toward naive after ART. Inferences about post-ART repertoire changes were limited because no data were available on ART adherence, viral resistance or therapy changes. The samples span the years 2004 to 2017, and the ART regimens used at that time may not be as effective as current regimens. Expanded TRB clones identified before ART initiation dominated the repertoire across all time points, though the dominance fluctuated and decreased in many PLHIV after ART. Limited PBMC availability meant only the TCR beta chain was sequenced, without alpha chain pairing. Unsorted PBMC were profiled instead of sorted CD4+ and CD8+ T cells because pre-ART samples had limited cell numbers.

The immunoSEQ hsTCRB v3.0 assay was used at survey level resolution to sequence the TRB variable region. A depth of roughly 40,000-55,000 T-cell genomes per sample was targeted for TRB sequencing. An Illumina MiSeq with a v3 150-cycle kit was used to sequence the pooled TRB libraries. The original pipeline was this. Analysis of repertoires was carried out in R inside a reproducible Nextflow workflow spanning QC, data transformation and analysis. LymphoSeq2, an R package for AIRR-Seq data exploration, was used to implement custom analyses. A handful of samples that produced fewer than 5000 total TRB sequences were removed, so some 180 HIV repertoires were analyzed. Among the 170 to 200 retained HIV repertoires, some 60 were collected before ART initiation and 120 to 140 were collected after ART initiation. Each repertoire was downsampled to 5000 TRB nucleotide sequences, and summary statistics were averaged across 100 downsampling iterations. TRB sequences were retained for analysis only if CDR3 regions of at least seven amino acids were present. Diversity was measured with a Shannon entropy-derived clonality score and the Gini coefficient. In the repertoire networks, any two of the top 5000 CDR3 amino acid sequences were linked whenever the two sequences differed by an edit distance of one. For TRB CDR3 amino acid sequences, GLIPH2 was used to predict antigen specificity groups and MHC restriction. CDR3 amino acid sequences were matched against VDJdb and McPAS-TCR to flag known CMV, EBV, HIV or tissue antigen associations. Pre-ART, post-ART and control groups were compared with Wilcoxon signed-rank tests and Holm-Bonferroni correction. TCRdb carries this immuneACCESS record with in-frame sequences only. Its versions omit some clonotypes, under half of them owing to an unresolved V gene in the studies checked, with the rest unexplained. That table supplies the V and J calls and clone size; D and trimming were determined from the DNA. The sample includes around 29,000 clones, with 70% to 90% observed a single time. Approximately 13% of the sample goes to the ten largest clones.

Comments on this clone: Its antigen is still unknown. No clone much larger than this one lies a single base away; base qualities are absent.

Counted from cysteine to phenylalanine, this CDR3 has 15 amino acids. The CDR3 DNA has 45 bases and is translated from base 1. V has 4 bases trimmed and J has 9 bases trimmed; junction bases matching no gene number 7. CDR1 and CDR2 are drawn from the germline V gene (reference sequence): MNHEY, SMNVEV. Participants were included only if at least one PBMC sample before ART initiation and at least two post-ART samples were available. Every participant with HIV received treatment in the United States of America. Before DNA extraction, cryopreserved samples of roughly 0.85-10 million PBMC were thawed and washed. At the time of the earliest PBMC sample, participants with HIV were aged between about 23 and 54 years. Each participant contributed PBMC samples from 1-4 timepoints before ART initiation and 2-8 timepoints after ART initiation, with a median of 7 samples. For every participant, serial HIV viral load, CD4+ T-cell count, ART history and demographic data were obtained. Using a Qiagen kit on a QIAcube, genomic DNA was extracted from unsorted PBMC, with samples processed in batches of 12.

This sequence uses TRBV27 and TRBJ2-1, with TRBD2 identical over 12 junction bases. This sequence originates from a man aged 18 to 35 with HIV. This material consisted of unsorted PBMCs, taken 1.1 years after starting antiretroviral therapy. The CDR3 reads CASSWASGRAGEQFF. At the DNA level, the sequence is TGTGCCAGCAGTTGGGCTAGCGGGAGGGCAGGTGAGCAGTTCTTC.